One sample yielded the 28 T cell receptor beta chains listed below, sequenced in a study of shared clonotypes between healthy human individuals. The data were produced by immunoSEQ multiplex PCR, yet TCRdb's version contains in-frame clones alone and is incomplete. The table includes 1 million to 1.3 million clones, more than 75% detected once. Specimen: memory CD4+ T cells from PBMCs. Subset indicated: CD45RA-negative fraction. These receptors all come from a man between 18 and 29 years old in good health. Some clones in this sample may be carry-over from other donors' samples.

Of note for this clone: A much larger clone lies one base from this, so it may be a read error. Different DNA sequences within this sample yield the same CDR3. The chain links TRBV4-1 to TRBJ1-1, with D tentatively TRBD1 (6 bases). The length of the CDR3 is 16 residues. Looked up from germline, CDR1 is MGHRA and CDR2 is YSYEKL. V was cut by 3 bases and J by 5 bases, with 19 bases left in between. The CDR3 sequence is CASSQGWRGVGTEAFF. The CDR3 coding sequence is TGCGCCAGCAGCCAGGGTTGGAGGGGGGTCGGAACTGAAGCTTTCTTT.

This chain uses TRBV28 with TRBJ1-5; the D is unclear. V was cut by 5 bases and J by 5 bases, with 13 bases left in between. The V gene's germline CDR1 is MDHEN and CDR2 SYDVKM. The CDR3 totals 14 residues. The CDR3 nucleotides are TGTGCCAGCAGTCGTGGCTTACAATATCAGCCCCAGCATTTT. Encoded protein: CASSRGLQYQPQHF.

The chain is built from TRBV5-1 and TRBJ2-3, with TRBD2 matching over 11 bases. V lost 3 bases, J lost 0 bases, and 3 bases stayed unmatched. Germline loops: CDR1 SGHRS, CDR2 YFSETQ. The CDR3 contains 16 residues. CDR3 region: CASSSRTSGSTDTQYF. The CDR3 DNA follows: TGCGCCAGCAGCTCCCGGACTAGCGGGAGCACAGATACGCAGTATTTT.

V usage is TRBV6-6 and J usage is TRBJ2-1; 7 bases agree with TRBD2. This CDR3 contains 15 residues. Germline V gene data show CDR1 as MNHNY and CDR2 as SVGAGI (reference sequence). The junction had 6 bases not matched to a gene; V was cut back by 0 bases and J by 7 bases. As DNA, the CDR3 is TGTGCCAGCAGTTACTCGGCGGGAGTCGGGAATGAGCAGTTCTTC. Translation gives CASSYSAGVGNEQFF.

The CDR3 loop is CASSTSGRAGTDTQYF. The CDR3 DNA reads as TGTGCCAGCAGCACTAGCGGGAGGGCCGGCACAGATACGCAGTATTTT. The rearrangement joins TRBV9 to TRBJ2-3, with TRBD2 matching 13 bases. Trimming cost V 4 bases and J 1 base; bases outside gene matches: 3. Germline assignment: CDR1 SGDLS and CDR2 YYNGEE. The CDR3 runs 16 residues.

As DNA, the CDR3 is TGTGCCAGCAGCCAGGCAGCGGATCCCACAGATACGCAGTATTTT. Protein product: CASSQAADPTDTQYF. J is TRBJ2-3 and V is TRBV9; possible D gene TRBD2, 5 bases. V was pared by 4 bases and J by 2 bases, with 14 bases between. CDR1 SGDLS and CDR2 YYNGEE come from the germline V gene. The CDR3 is 15 amino acids.

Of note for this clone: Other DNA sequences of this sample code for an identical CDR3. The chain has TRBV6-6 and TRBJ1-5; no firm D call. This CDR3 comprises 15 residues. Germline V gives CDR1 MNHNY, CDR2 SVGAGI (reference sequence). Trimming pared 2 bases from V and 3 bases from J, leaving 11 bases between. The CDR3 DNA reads TGTGCCAGCAGTTACGACGGAGCCCCCAATCAGCCCCAGCATTTT. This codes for CASSYDGAPNQPQHF.

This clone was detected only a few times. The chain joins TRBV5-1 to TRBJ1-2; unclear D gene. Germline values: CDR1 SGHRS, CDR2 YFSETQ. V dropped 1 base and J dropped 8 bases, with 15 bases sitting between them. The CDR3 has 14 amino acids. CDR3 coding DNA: TGCGCCAGCAGCTTGCCCGGGCCATTTTCAGGCTACACCTTC. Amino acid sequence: CASSLPGPFSGYTF.

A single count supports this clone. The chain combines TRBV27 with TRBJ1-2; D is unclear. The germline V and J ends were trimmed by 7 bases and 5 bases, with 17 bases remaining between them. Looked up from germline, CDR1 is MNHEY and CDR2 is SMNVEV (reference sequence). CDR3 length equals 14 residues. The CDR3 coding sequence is TGTGCCAGCACCGAGACGGTAAACAGTTATGGCTACACCTTC. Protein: CASTETVNSYGYTF.

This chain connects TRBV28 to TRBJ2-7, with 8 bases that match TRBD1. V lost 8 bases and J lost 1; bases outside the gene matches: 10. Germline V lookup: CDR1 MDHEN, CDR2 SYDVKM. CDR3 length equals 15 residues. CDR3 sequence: CASGGPGQASYEQYF. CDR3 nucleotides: TGTGCCAGCGGAGGACCGGGACAGGCGTCCTACGAGCAGTACTTC.

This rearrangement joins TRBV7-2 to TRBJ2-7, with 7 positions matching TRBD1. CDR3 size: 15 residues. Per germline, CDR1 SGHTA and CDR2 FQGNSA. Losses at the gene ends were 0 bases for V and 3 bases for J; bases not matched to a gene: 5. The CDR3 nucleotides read TGTGCCAGCAGCTTAGCGGTCCCAGGGGGCTACGAGCAGTACTTC. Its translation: CASSLAVPGGYEQYF.

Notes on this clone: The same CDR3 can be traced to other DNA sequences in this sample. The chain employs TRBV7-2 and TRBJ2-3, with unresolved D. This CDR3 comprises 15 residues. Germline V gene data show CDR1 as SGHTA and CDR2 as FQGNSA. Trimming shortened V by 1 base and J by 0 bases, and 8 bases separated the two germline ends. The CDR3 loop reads CASSLGVTSTDTQYF. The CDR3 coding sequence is TGTGCCAGCAGCTTAGGGGTTACTAGCACAGATACGCAGTATTTT. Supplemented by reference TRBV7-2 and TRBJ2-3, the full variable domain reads GAGVSQSPSNKVTEKGKDVELRCDPISGHTALYWYRQSLGQGLEFLIYFQGNSAPDKSGLPSDRFSAERTGGSVSTLTIQRTQQEDSAVYLCASSLGVTSTDTQYFGPGTRLTVL.

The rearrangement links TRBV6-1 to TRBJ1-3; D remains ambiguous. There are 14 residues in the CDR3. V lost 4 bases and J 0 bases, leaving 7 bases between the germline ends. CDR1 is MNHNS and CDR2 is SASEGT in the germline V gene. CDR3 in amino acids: CASSARTSGNTIYF. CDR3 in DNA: TGTGCCAGCAGTGCCAGGACCTCTGGAAACACCATATATTTT.

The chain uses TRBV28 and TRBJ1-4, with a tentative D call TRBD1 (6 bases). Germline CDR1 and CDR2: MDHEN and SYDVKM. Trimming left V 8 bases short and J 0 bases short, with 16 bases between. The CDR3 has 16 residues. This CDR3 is CASQNRGFPTNEKLFF. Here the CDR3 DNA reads TGTGCCAGCCAGAATAGGGGGTTTCCAACTAATGAAAAACTGTTTTTT.

The CDR3 DNA reads TGTGCCAGCATGAGAGGGAACACTGAAGCTTTCTTT. Its protein is CASMRGNTEAFF. This rearrangement joins TRBV2 to TRBJ1-1, with D unclear. The V and J ends lost 7 bases and 1 base respectively, with 7 bases between them. The germline V gene has CDR1 SNHLY and CDR2 FYNNEI. The CDR3 has 12 amino acids.

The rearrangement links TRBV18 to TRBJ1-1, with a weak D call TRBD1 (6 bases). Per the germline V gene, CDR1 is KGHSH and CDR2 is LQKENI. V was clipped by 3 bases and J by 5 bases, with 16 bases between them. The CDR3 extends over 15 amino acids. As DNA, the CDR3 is TGTGCCAGCTCACCGGACAGCCGGATATATACTGAAGCTTTCTTT. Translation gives CASSPDSRIYTEAFF.

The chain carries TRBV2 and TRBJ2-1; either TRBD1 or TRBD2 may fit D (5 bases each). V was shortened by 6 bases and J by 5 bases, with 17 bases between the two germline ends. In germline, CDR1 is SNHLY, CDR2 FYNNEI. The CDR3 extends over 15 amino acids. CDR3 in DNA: TGTGCCAGCAGGGATAGCAGGGAGTTTCACAATGAGCAGTTCTTC. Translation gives CASRDSREFHNEQFF. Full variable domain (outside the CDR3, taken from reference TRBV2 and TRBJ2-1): EPEVTQTPSHQVTQMGQEVILRCVPISNHLYFYWYRQILGQKVEFLVSFYNNEISEKSEIFDDQFSVERPDGSNFTLKIRSTKLEDSAMYFCASRDSREFHNEQFFGPGTRLTVL.

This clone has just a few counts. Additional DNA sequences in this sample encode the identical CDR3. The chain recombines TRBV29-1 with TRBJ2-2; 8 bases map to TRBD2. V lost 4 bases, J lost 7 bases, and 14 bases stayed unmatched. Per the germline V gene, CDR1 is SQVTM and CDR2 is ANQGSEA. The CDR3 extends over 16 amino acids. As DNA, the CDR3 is TGCAGCGTTGTGGGTGGTCCAGCGGGAGCTAGCGGGGAGCTGTTTTTT. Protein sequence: CSVVGGPAGASGELFF.

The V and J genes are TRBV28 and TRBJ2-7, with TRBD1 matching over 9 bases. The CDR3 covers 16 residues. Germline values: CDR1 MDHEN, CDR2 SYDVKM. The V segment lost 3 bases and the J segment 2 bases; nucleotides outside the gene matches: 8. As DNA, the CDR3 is TGTGCCAGCAGTTTGCCTCTGGGACAGGGTCCCTACGAGCAGTACTTC. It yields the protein CASSLPLGQGPYEQYF.

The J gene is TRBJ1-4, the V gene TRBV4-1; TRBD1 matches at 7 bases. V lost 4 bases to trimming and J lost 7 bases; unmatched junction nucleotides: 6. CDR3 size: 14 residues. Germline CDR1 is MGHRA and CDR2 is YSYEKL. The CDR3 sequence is CASSPTGHREKLFF. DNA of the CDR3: TGCGCCAGCAGCCCGACAGGGCACCGTGAAAAACTGTTTTTT.

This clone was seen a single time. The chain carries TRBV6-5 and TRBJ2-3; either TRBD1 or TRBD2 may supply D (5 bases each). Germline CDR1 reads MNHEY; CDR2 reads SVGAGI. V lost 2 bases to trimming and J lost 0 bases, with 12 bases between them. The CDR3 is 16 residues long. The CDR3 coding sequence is TGTGCCAGCAGTTACGGGGACGGAAAAAGCACAGATACGCAGTATTTT. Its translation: CASSYGDGKSTDTQYF.

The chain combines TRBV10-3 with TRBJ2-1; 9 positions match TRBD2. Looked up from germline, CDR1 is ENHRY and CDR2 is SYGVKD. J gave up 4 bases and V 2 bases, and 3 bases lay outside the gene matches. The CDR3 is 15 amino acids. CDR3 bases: TGTGCCATCAGTGAGAACCTAGCGGGATACAATGAGCAGTTCTTC. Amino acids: CAISENLAGYNEQFF.

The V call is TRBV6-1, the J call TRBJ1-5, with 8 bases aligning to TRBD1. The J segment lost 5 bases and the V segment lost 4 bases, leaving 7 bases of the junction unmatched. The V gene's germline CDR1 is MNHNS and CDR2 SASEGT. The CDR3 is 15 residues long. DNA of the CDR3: TGTGCCAGCAGTGGGTTGACAGGGGTCGATCAGCCCCAGCATTTT. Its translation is CASSGLTGVDQPQHF.

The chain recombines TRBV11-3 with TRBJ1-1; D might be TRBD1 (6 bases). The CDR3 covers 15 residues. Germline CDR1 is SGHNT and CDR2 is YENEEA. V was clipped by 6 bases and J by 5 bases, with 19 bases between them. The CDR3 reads CASSLGPGRGTEAFF. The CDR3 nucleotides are TGTGCCAGCAGTTTGGGTCCGGGTAGGGGGACTGAAGCTTTCTTT.

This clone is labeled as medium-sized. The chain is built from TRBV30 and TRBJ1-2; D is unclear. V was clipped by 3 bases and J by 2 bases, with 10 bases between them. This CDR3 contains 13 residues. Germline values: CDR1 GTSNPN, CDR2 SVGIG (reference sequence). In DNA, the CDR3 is TGTGCCTGGAGCCCAGCATCAAACTATGGCTACACCTTC. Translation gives CAWSPASNYGYTF.

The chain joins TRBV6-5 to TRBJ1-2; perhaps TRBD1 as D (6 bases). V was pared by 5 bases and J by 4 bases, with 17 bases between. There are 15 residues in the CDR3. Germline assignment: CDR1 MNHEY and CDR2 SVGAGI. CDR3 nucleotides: TGTGCCAGCAGTCCAACAGGGAACTTTGGCTATGGCTACACCTTC. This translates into CASSPTGNFGYGYTF.

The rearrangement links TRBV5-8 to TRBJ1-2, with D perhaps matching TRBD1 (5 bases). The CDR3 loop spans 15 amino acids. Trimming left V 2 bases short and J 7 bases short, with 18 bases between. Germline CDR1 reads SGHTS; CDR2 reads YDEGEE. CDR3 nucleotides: TGTGCCAGCAGCTTCAACCGCGGGGGAAGGGGTGGCTACACCTTC. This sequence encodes CASSFNRGGRGGYTF.

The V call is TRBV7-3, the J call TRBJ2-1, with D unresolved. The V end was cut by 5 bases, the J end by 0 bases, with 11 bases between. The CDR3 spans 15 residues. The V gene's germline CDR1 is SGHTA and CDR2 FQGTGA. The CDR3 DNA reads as TGTGCCAGCAGCCCTAATTGGGGCTCCTACAATGAGCAGTTCTTC. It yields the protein CASSPNWGSYNEQFF.